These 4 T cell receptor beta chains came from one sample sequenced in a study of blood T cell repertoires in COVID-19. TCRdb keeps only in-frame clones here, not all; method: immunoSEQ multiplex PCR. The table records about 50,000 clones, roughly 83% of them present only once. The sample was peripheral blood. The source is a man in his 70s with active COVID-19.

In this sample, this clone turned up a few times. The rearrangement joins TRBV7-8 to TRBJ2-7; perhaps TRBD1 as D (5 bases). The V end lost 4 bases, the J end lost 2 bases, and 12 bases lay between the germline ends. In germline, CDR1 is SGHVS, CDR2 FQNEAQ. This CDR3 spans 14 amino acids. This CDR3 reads CASSSKGPTYEQYF. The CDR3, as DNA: TGTGCCAGCAGCTCAAAGGGGCCCACCTACGAGCAGTACTTC.

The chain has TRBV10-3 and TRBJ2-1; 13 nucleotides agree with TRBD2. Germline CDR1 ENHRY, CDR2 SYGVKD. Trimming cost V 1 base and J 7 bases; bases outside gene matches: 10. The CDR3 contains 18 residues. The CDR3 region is CAISELSLLAGGINEQFF. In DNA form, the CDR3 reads TGTGCCATCAGTGAGTTGTCGTTACTAGCGGGAGGGATAAATGAGCAGTTCTTC.

In DNA, the CDR3 is TGTGCCAGCAGTTACTCGCTCCCAGCGGACACAGATACGCAGTATTTT. Translation: CASSYSLPADTDTQYF. The J gene is TRBJ2-3, the V gene TRBV6-2 or TRBV6-3; possible D gene TRBD2, 5 bases. CDR1 MNHEY and CDR2 SVGEGT come from the germline V gene. The CDR3 is made up of 16 amino acids. V was pared by 0 bases and J by 2 bases, with 12 bases between.

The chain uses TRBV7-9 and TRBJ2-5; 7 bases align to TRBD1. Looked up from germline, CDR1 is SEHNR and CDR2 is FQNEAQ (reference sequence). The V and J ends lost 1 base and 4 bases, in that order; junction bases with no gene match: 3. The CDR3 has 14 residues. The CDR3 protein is CASSLGAGGETQYF. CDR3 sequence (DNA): TGTGCCAGCAGCTTAGGGGCAGGGGGAGAGACCCAGTACTTC.